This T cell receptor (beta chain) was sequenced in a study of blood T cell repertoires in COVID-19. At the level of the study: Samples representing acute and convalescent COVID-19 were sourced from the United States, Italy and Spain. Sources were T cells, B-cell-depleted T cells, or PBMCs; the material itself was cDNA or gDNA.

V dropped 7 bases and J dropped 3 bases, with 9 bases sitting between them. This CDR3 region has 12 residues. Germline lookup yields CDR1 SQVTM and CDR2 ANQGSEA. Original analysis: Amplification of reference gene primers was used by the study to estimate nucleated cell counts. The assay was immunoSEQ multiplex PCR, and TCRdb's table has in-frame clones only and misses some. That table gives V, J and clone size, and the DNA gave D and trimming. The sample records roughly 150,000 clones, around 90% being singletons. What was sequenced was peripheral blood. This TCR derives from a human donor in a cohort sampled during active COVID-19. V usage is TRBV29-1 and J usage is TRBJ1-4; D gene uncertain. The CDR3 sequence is CSAITPNEKLFF. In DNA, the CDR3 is TGCAGCGCGATAACTCCTAATGAAAAACTGTTTTTT.